The 19 T cell receptor beta chains listed next were all sequenced from one sample in a study of T cell changes during pregnancy in multiple sclerosis. Data came from immunoSEQ multiplex PCR; TCRdb stores just in-frame clones and leaves some out. The sample holds about 98,000 clones; about 90% are singletons and the top ten take 2% to 3%. The material was peripheral blood, obtained after pregnancy. These receptors were taken from a female donor in good health, enrolled as a control in a pregnancy study.

The rearrangement uses TRBV5-4 and TRBJ2-6; maybe TRBD2 (5 bases). Germline loops: CDR1 SGHNT, CDR2 YYREEE (reference sequence). V lost 6 bases, J lost 0 bases, and 13 bases lay in between. The CDR3 runs to 16 residues. As DNA, the CDR3 is TGTGCCAGCATGGGAGCGTTCCCCTCTGGGGCCAACGTCCTGACTTTC. Encoded protein: CASMGAFPSGANVLTF.

J is TRBJ2-5 and V is TRBV11-2; 7 bases line up with TRBD2. The germline gives CDR1 SGHAT, CDR2 FQNNGV. The CDR3 length is 16 residues. The V gene end was trimmed by 5 bases and the J gene end by 2 bases; junction bases not matched to a gene: 11. DNA for the CDR3: TGTGCCAGCAGCCCCATAGAGGGAGGGCCTCAAGAGACCCAGTACTTC. Translated, it gives CASSPIEGGPQETQYF.

The rearrangement links TRBV4-2 to TRBJ1-1; 7 bases fit TRBD1. Germline V gives CDR1 LGHNA, CDR2 YNFKEQ. J gave up 0 bases and V 0 bases, and 1 base lay outside the gene matches. This CDR3 has 15 amino acids. CDR3 sequence reads: CASSQETGVNTEAFF. CDR3 in DNA: TGTGCCAGCAGCCAAGAAACAGGGGTGAACACTGAAGCTTTCTTT.

This clone was observed many times. This chain links TRBV6-4 with TRBJ2-3, with 11 bases lining up with TRBD2. The CDR3 loop spans 15 amino acids. With V trimmed by 5 bases and J by 3 bases, 4 bases remained unmatched. Germline CDR1 and CDR2: MRHNA and SNTAGT. The CDR3 region has the DNA TGTGCCAGCAGTTCGACTAGCGGGAATACAGATACGCAGTATTTT. Its protein product is CASSSTSGNTDTQYF.

This sequence joins TRBV4-2 and TRBJ1-1, with D possibly matching TRBD1 (6 bases). Germline lookup yields CDR1 LGHNA and CDR2 YNFKEQ. This CDR3 region has 17 residues. V shed 0 bases and J shed 2 bases, with 16 bases lying between them. The DNA for the CDR3 is TGTGCCAGCAGCCAAGATAAGCAGGGGCCCCGAAACACTGAAGCTTTCTTT. Translation gives CASSQDKQGPRNTEAFF.

The chain employs TRBV11-2 and TRBJ2-6, with 9 bases fitting TRBD1. CDR3 length: 17 residues. CDR1 is SGHAT and CDR2 is FQNNGV in the germline V gene. The trim removed 1 base at V and 4 bases at J, leaving 5 bases unmatched. The CDR3 sequence is CASSLGDRVTGANVLTF. In DNA, the CDR3 is TGTGCCAGCAGCTTAGGGGACAGGGTGACAGGGGCCAACGTCCTGACTTTC.

The J gene is TRBJ1-2, the V gene TRBV30; the match to TRBD1 covers 9 bases. The CDR3 has 13 residues. CDR1 is GTSNPN, CDR2 SVGIG, per germline (reference sequence). With 2 bases clipped from V and 8 bases from J, the junction kept 6 bases outside the gene matches. The CDR3: CAWSLGTGRGYTF. CDR3 coding DNA: TGTGCCTGGAGTCTAGGGACAGGGCGGGGCTACACCTTC.

The J gene is TRBJ2-7, the V gene TRBV25-1; 12 bases are shared with TRBD2. Germline loops: CDR1 MGHDK, CDR2 SYGVNS. This CDR3 has 16 residues. The trim removed 3 bases at V and 3 bases at J, leaving 6 bases unmatched. This CDR3 reads CASSDPSGRGDYEQYF. As DNA, the CDR3 is TGTGCCAGCAGTGACCCTAGCGGGAGGGGAGACTACGAGCAGTACTTC.

V is TRBV28 and J is TRBJ1-1; maybe TRBD1 (5 bases). Deletions cut 5 bases from V and 4 bases from J, with 17 bases between. From germline, CDR1 is MDHEN and CDR2 SYDVKM. The CDR3 length is 15 residues. The DNA for the CDR3 is TGTGCCAGCAGTCTAGACAGTAACTCCATCACTGAAGCTTTCTTT. It is translated as CASSLDSNSITEAFF.

The rearrangement joins TRBV5-4 to TRBJ2-2; 7 bases match TRBD1. The CDR3 runs 14 residues. J was trimmed by 5 bases and V by 4 bases; bases with no gene match: 5. Germline-derived CDR1 and CDR2 are SGHNT and YYREEE (reference sequence). The CDR3 region is CASSPDRVTGELFF. Written as DNA, the CDR3 is TGTGCCAGCAGCCCAGACAGGGTTACCGGGGAGCTGTTTTTT.

The V gene is TRBV10-3, the J gene TRBJ1-2, with a tentative D call TRBD1 (5 bases). The V and J ends lost 6 bases and 4 bases respectively, with 12 bases between them. CDR1 ENHRY and CDR2 SYGVKD come from the germline V gene. The CDR3 has 13 amino acids. The CDR3, as DNA: TGTGCCATCAGCGTTCAGGGCGCCTATGGCTACACCTTC. It translates to CAISVQGAYGYTF.

The chain has TRBV7-6 and TRBJ2-1; TRBD1 agrees at 7 bases. Germline-derived CDR1 and CDR2 are SGHVS and FNYEAQ. V trimming: 1 base; J trimming: 6 bases; junction bases outside the gene matches: 6. The CDR3 is 15 residues long. CDR3 residues: CASSLGGGAPNEQFF. The CDR3 DNA sequence: TGTGCCAGCAGCTTAGGAGGGGGCGCCCCCAATGAGCAGTTCTTC.

V and J are TRBV6-6 and TRBJ1-5; 7 bases agree with TRBD1. CDR3 length: 15 residues. Germline assignment: CDR1 MNHNY and CDR2 SVGAGI (reference sequence). Trimming cost V 7 bases and J 4 bases; bases outside gene matches: 10. CDR3 bases: TGTGCCAGCACCGCCATGACAGGGAATAATCAGCCCCAGCATTTT. This encodes CASTAMTGNNQPQHF.

V and J are TRBV11-2 and TRBJ1-2; no clear D. Germline CDR1 reads SGHAT; CDR2 reads FQNNGV. V was trimmed by 0 bases and J by 4 bases, leaving 12 bases between them. The CDR3 covers 15 residues. The CDR3 DNA follows: TGTGCCAGCAGCTTAGATCGGCGGGTCTCCTATGGCTACACCTTC. The encoded protein is CASSLDRRVSYGYTF.

V and J are TRBV15 and TRBJ2-3; D remains ambiguous. This CDR3 contains 16 residues. The germline gives CDR1 LNHNV, CDR2 YYDKDF (reference sequence). Trimming took off 7 bases at V and 2 bases at J, with 19 bases between the two ends. The CDR3 coding sequence is TGTGCCACCACCCAAAAGACTGGAGAAGTCACAGATACGCAGTATTTT. It is translated as CATTQKTGEVTDTQYF.

The chain is built from TRBV5-1 and TRBJ2-1, with 9 bases aligning to TRBD2. The germline CDR1 and CDR2 sequences are SGHRS and YFSETQ. The CDR3 consists of 17 residues. Trimming at V came to 4 bases and at J to 0 bases, leaving 8 bases not matched to a gene. CDR3 sequence reads: CASSGGSSGSSYNEQFF. The CDR3, as DNA: TGCGCCAGCAGCGGGGGGAGTAGCGGGAGCTCCTACAATGAGCAGTTCTTC.

This chain connects TRBV6-4 to TRBJ2-2; D remains unclear. Germline V gene sequence: CDR1 MRHNA, CDR2 SNTAGT. Between the trimmed V and J ends, which lost 2 bases and 3 bases, there was a span of 13 bases. This CDR3 has 16 amino acids. The CDR3 nucleotides are TGTGCCAGCAGTGACGTTGAGGTTAAGGACACCGGGGAGCTGTTTTTT. Its protein product is CASSDVEVKDTGELFF.

The chain joins TRBV11-2 to TRBJ2-7; D is ambiguous. The V and J ends lost 4 bases and 2 bases respectively, with 3 bases between them. From germline, CDR1 is SGHAT and CDR2 FQNNGV. CDR3 size: 11 residues. The CDR3 sequence: CASSSAYEQYF. CDR3 coding DNA: TGTGCCAGCAGCTCCGCCTACGAGCAGTACTTC. The full variable domain, with the rest looked up from reference TRBV11-2 and TRBJ2-7, is EAGVAQSPRYKIIEKRQSVAFWCNPISGHATLYWYQQILGQGPKLLIQFQNNGVVDDSQLPKDRFSAERLKGVDSTLKIQPAKLEDSAVYLCASSSAYEQYFGPGTRLTVT.

The rearrangement uses TRBV6-1 and TRBJ2-7; weak D call: TRBD1 (5 bases). Germline V CDR1 and CDR2: MNHNS, SASEGT. The germline V and J ends were trimmed by 4 bases and 6 bases, with 10 bases remaining between them. CDR3 length equals 12 residues. CDR3 DNA: TGTGCCAGCAGTGCGACAGTCGGCGAGCAGTACTTC. Protein sequence: CASSATVGEQYF.